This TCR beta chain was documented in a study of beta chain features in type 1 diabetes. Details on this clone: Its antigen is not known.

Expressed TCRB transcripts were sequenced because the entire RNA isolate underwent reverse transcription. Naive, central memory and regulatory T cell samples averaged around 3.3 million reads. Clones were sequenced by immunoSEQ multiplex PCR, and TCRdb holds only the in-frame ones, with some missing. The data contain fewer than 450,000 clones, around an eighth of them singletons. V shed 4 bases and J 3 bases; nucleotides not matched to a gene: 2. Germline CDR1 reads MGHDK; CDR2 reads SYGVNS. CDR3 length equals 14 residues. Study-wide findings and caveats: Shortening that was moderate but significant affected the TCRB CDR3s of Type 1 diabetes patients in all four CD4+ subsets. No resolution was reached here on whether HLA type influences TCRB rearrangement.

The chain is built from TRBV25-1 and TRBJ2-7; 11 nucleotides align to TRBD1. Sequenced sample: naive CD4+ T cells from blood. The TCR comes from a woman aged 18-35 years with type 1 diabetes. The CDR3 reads CASSGTGGGYEQYF. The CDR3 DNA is TGTGCCAGCAGTGGGACAGGGGGCGGCTACGAGCAGTACTTC.